Listed below are T cell receptor beta chains from one sample, sequenced in a study of blood T cell repertoires in COVID-19. This table comes from immunoSEQ multiplex PCR, and its TCRdb copy is limited to in-frame clones, with some not included. The repertoire holds roughly 140,000 clones, with 84% as singletons. Sequencing used peripheral blood. Every receptor here comes from a human donor in a cohort sampled during active COVID-19. The CDR3 runs from the conserved cysteine through the conserved F or W. D genes are given only for firm matches. Clone size appears in some rows only: once, few, many, or a class for an expanded clone.

TRBV6-2/TRBV6-3	.	once	TRBJ1-3	CASTPPGRGNTIYF	TGTGCCAGCACCCCGCCGGGGAGAGGAAACACCATATATTTT
TRBV6-5	.	few	TRBJ1-1	CASSYELNTEAFF	TGTGCCAGCAGTTATGAGTTGAACACTGAAGCTTTCTTT
TRBV5-5	.	.	TRBJ1-4	CASSWEGVREKLFF	TGTGCCAGCAGCTGGGAGGGGGTTCGGGAAAAACTGTTTTTT
TRBV6-5	TRBD1	.	TRBJ2-3	CASTGDRGTDTQYF	TGTGCCAGCACCGGGGACAGGGGCACAGATACGCAGTATTTT
TRBV7-2	TRBD1	.	TRBJ1-1	CASSQGAGTEAFF	TGTGCCAGCAGCCAGGGGGCAGGGACTGAAGCTTTCTTT
TRBV7-2	.	.	TRBJ2-2	CASSSDRTGELFF	TGTGCCAGCAGCTCTGATCGTACTGGGGAGCTGTTTTTT
TRBV19	.	.	TRBJ1-1	CASSIIPTLNTEAFF	TGTGCCAGTAGTATAATCCCTACTTTGAACACTGAAGCTTTCTTT
TRBV5-5	TRBD2	.	TRBJ2-3	CASRAGGTDTQYF	TGTGCCAGCAGAGCGGGGGGTACAGATACGCAGTATTTT
TRBV11-3	TRBD1	.	TRBJ2-2	CASSARQGAAGELFF	TGTGCCAGCAGCGCCCGACAGGGGGCGGCGGGGGAGCTGTTTTTT
TRBV4-2	.	few	TRBJ1-2	CASSQDFSGGGEVANYGYTF	TGTGCCAGCAGCCAAGATTTCTCCGGGGGGGGCGAGGTGGCTAACTATGGCTACACCTTC
TRBV7-2	TRBD2	.	TRBJ2-1	CASSLDGGLALYNEQFF	TGTGCCAGCAGCTTAGATGGGGGACTAGCGCTTTACAATGAGCAGTTCTTC
TRBV27	TRBD2	.	TRBJ2-4	CASSGLGLAGNIQYF	TGTGCCAGCAGTGGGTTGGGACTAGCGGGCAACATTCAGTACTTC
TRBV19	TRBD1	.	TRBJ2-7	CASSVLGTGGKNEQYF	TGTGCCAGTAGTGTTCTTGGGACAGGGGGCAAGAACGAGCAGTACTTC
TRBV19	.	few	TRBJ1-5	CASTPRGSLQPQHF	TGTGCCAGTACCCCGAGAGGGAGTCTACAGCCCCAGCATTTT
TRBV14	TRBD2	.	TRBJ2-3	CASSQVGAGDTDTQYF	TGTGCCAGCAGCCAAGTTGGTGCGGGAGACACAGATACGCAGTATTTT
TRBV28	.	.	TRBJ2-5	CASARGWETQYF	TGTGCCAGCGCCAGGGGCTGGGAGACCCAGTACTTC
TRBV6-4	.	.	TRBJ1-1	CASSESAGENTEAFF	TGTGCCAGCAGTGAAAGTGCCGGGGAGAACACTGAAGCTTTCTTT
TRBV5-1	.	once	TRBJ2-5	CASSIGTSETQYF	TGCGCCAGCAGCATCGGGACTTCCGAGACCCAGTACTTC
TRBV5-1	TRBD1	.	TRBJ1-1	CASSLGDRGNTEAFF	TGCGCCAGCAGCTTGGGGGACAGGGGGAACACTGAAGCTTTCTTT
TRBV4-1	TRBD1	.	TRBJ1-3	CASSHRLMDRASGNTIYF	TGCGCCAGCAGCCATAGACTCATGGACAGGGCCTCTGGAAACACCATATATTTT
TRBV28	TRBD2	.	TRBJ2-5	CASSLPPPRAGGQETQYF	TGTGCCAGCAGTTTACCTCCCCCCAGAGCGGGGGGACAAGAGACCCAGTACTTC
TRBV5-1	.	.	TRBJ2-3	CASSLEAGGRADTQYF	TGCGCCAGCAGCTTGGAGGCCGGGGGTAGGGCAGATACGCAGTATTTT
TRBV28	TRBD2	.	TRBJ2-5	CASSPSLAGGAETQYF	TGTGCCAGCAGCCCGTCGCTGGCGGGGGGGGCAGAGACCCAGTACTTC
TRBV7-3	.	once	TRBJ2-3	CASSLSELNTQYF	TGTGCCAGCAGCTTATCTGAGTTAAATACGCAGTATTTT
TRBV5-5	TRBD1	.	TRBJ2-5	CASRGTGDLTIQETQYF	TGTGCCAGCAGGGGGACAGGGGACCTAACGATCCAAGAGACCCAGTACTTC
TRBV3-1/TRBV3-2	TRBD1	.	TRBJ2-1	CASSGRPGQINEQFF	TGTGCCAGCAGCGGACGACCGGGACAGATCAATGAGCAGTTCTTC
TRBV27	TRBD1	.	TRBJ2-3	CASSLGTGGGDTQYF	TGTGCCAGCAGCCTAGGGACAGGCGGAGGAGATACGCAGTATTTT
TRBV28	.	once	TRBJ2-1	CATRQANNEQFF	TGTGCCACCCGACAGGCAAACAATGAGCAGTTCTTC
TRBV18	.	.	TRBJ2-5	CASSPPERETQYF	TGTGCCAGCTCACCACCGGAGAGGGAGACCCAGTACTTC
TRBV18	TRBD2	.	TRBJ2-2	CASSPGGGHGELFF	TGTGCCAGCTCACCCGGCGGGGGGCACGGGGAGCTGTTTTTT
TRBV9	.	.	TRBJ2-2	CASSPGGPNTGELFF	TGTGCCAGCAGCCCGGGGGGCCCGAACACCGGGGAGCTGTTTTTT
TRBV5-4	TRBD2	.	TRBJ2-1	CASSLMSLAGGPNEQFF	TGTGCCAGCAGCTTGATGAGTTTAGCGGGGGGGCCCAATGAGCAGTTCTTC
TRBV5-4	TRBD1	.	TRBJ1-6	CASSNRGELYNSPLHF	TGTGCCAGCAGCAACAGGGGCGAGCTATATAATTCACCCCTCCACTTT
TRBV5-1	TRBD1	.	TRBJ2-3	CASSLAETGGTDTQYF	TGCGCCAGCAGCTTGGCCGAGACAGGGGGCACAGATACGCAGTATTTT
TRBV10-3	.	.	TRBJ1-5	CAIQQAGTNQPQHF	TGTGCCATCCAACAGGCGGGGACCAATCAGCCCCAGCATTTT
TRBV7-9	TRBD1	.	TRBJ2-1	CASSRDRGDNEQFF	TGTGCCAGCAGTCGGGACAGGGGAGACAATGAGCAGTTCTTC
TRBV4-1	.	.	TRBJ1-2	CASSLGWGDYGYTF	TGCGCCAGCAGCCTCGGTTGGGGGGACTATGGCTACACCTTC
TRBV5-5	.	.	TRBJ1-2	CASSIRAGVNYGYTF	TGTGCCAGCAGCATACGGGCAGGGGTTAACTATGGCTACACCTTC
TRBV7-2	.	.	TRBJ2-7	CASSSLALNPNREPYEQYF	TGTGCCAGCAGCTCACTCGCATTAAACCCTAACAGGGAACCTTACGAGCAGTACTTC
TRBV6-5	TRBD1	few	TRBJ1-2	CASSPRQGSPGGYTF	TGTGCCAGCAGTCCGAGACAGGGGTCCCCTGGGGGCTACACCTTC
TRBV7-2	TRBD2	.	TRBJ2-5	CASSLRRGLETQYF	TGTGCCAGCAGCTTAAGGCGGGGGTTAGAGACCCAGTACTTC
TRBV6-1	.	.	TRBJ1-5	CASSGLTGFSNQPQHF	TGTGCCAGCAGTGGTCTTACAGGATTCAGCAATCAGCCCCAGCATTTT
TRBV5-1	TRBD2	.	TRBJ2-7	CASSPVAGGHYEQYF	TGCGCCAGCAGCCCCGTAGCGGGGGGGCACTACGAGCAGTACTTC
TRBV25-1	.	once	TRBJ2-2	CASSESSDSPFGAGELFF	TGTGCCAGCAGTGAATCTTCCGACAGCCCGTTTGGGGCCGGGGAGCTGTTTTTT
TRBV6-5	TRBD2	.	TRBJ2-3	CASSPGLATDTQYF	TGTGCCAGCAGTCCCGGACTAGCTACAGATACGCAGTATTTT
TRBV4-2	TRBD2	.	TRBJ2-4	CASSQDGEGSNIQYF	TGTGCCAGCAGCCAAGACGGGGAGGGGAGCAACATTCAGTACTTC
TRBV6-4	TRBD2	few	TRBJ2-2	CASSDSGGRNTGELFF	TGTGCCAGCAGTGACAGCGGGGGCCGTAACACCGGGGAGCTGTTTTTT
TRBV19	TRBD2	.	TRBJ2-4	CASSTTSGGVRKNIQYF	TGTGCCAGTAGTACGACTAGCGGGGGGGTGAGGAAAAACATTCAGTACTTC
TRBV2	TRBD1	once	TRBJ2-7	CASSPRDRLSYEQYF	TGTGCCAGCAGTCCCCGGGACAGGCTCTCCTACGAGCAGTACTTC
TRBV9	.	few	TRBJ1-2	CASSLGGNYGYTF	TGTGCCAGCAGCTTGGGGGGTAACTATGGCTACACCTTC
TRBV25-1	TRBD1	.	TRBJ2-1	CATRDRGITNEQFF	TGTGCCACCAGGGACAGGGGGATCACAAATGAGCAGTTCTTC
TRBV4-1	.	.	TRBJ2-5	CASSQASGLGEGAQYF	TGCGCCAGCAGCCAAGCGAGTGGTCTTGGTGAGGGAGCCCAGTACTTC
TRBV6-4	TRBD2	.	TRBJ2-3	CASSTGLAGGTDTQYF	TGTGCCAGCAGCACCGGACTAGCGGGGGGTACAGATACGCAGTATTTT
TRBV25-1	TRBD1	.	TRBJ1-6	CASSPSRDRGSPLHF	TGTGCCAGCAGCCCTTCCCGGGACAGGGGATCACCCCTCCACTTT
TRBV19	TRBD1	once	TRBJ1-2	CASWDRDGGYTF	TGTGCCAGTTGGGACAGGGACGGTGGCTACACCTTC
TRBV6-2/TRBV6-3	TRBD1	.	TRBJ2-1	CASSYPGGNEQFF	TGTGCCAGCAGTTACCCAGGGGGTAATGAGCAGTTCTTC
TRBV6-2/TRBV6-3	TRBD2	.	TRBJ2-1	CASSYSLSRGGRDEQFF	TGTGCCAGCAGTTACTCATTGTCGCGGGGGGGCCGGGATGAGCAGTTCTTC